The rows below give T cell receptor beta chains drawn from one sample of a study of blood T cell repertoires in COVID-19. The table came from immunoSEQ multiplex PCR; TCRdb's copy has only in-frame clones and leaves some out. Of fewer than 250,000 clones in the sample, over 80% were seen once. Sequenced material: PBMCs or T cells enriched from blood (not recorded which). The receptors originated from a woman aged 25-40 years who had been exposed to COVID-19. Each CDR3 is given with its conserved first and last residue. A D gene is named only where the DNA matches it firmly. Rows give clone size only sometimes, using once, few, many, or a class for an expanded clone.

j_call d_call clone_size v_call cdr3_aa cdr3_nt
TRBJ2-2 . . TRBV6-5 CASMGFRQTGELFF TGTGCCAGCATGGGTTTCAGGCAAACCGGGGAGCTGTTTTTT
TRBJ2-7 . . TRBV20-1 CSVNSYEQYF TGCAGTGTAAACAGTTACGAGCAGTACTTC
TRBJ2-2 . once TRBV24-1 CATSDHRPTGELFF TGTGCCACCAGTGATCACAGGCCCACCGGGGAGCTGTTTTTT
TRBJ2-3 TRBD1 . TRBV7-8 CASSFRGHFTDTQYF TGTGCCAGCAGTTTTAGGGGGCACTTCACAGATACGCAGTATTTT
TRBJ2-2 . . TRBV5-6 CASSFVKTGELFF TGTGCCAGCAGCTTCGTTAAAACCGGGGAGCTGTTTTTT
TRBJ1-1 TRBD1 . TRBV4-3 CASSPQAQGAGRVPEAFF TGCGCCAGCAGCCCCCAGGCCCAGGGGGCAGGCAGGGTGCCTGAAGCTTTCTTT
TRBJ2-3 TRBD2 . TRBV2 CASKKELARRSTDTQYF TGTGCCAGCAAAAAGGAACTAGCGCGCCGGAGCACAGATACGCAGTATTTT
TRBJ1-5 TRBD1 . TRBV6-5 CASTDRWLIQPQHF TGTGCCAGCACGGACAGGTGGTTAATTCAGCCCCAGCATTTT
TRBJ1-2 TRBD1 few TRBV10-3 CAISETGQGGAYGYTF TGTGCCATCAGTGAGACCGGACAGGGGGGGGCCTATGGCTACACCTTC
TRBJ2-1 TRBD2 . TRBV9 CASSGGTSGGLSYNEQFF TGTGCCAGCAGCGGTGGGACTAGCGGGGGGTTATCCTACAATGAGCAGTTCTTC
TRBJ1-1 . . TRBV4-3 CASSQEWTENTEAFF TGCGCCAGCAGCCAAGAATGGACAGAGAACACTGAAGCTTTCTTT
TRBJ1-1 . few TRBV9 CASSVVASGLGGTEAFF TGTGCCAGCAGCGTAGTAGCATCCGGGCTGGGAGGAACTGAAGCTTTCTTT
TRBJ1-6 . . TRBV18 CASSPSGTQIVPLHF TGTGCCAGCTCACCAAGCGGGACACAAATCGTCCCCCTCCACTTT
TRBJ2-1 . once TRBV18 CASSPGSNEQFF TGTGCCAGCTCACCTGGGAGCAATGAGCAGTTCTTC
TRBJ1-1 TRBD1 . TRBV5-3 CARSKDRGGSEAFF TGTGCCAGAAGCAAGGACAGGGGAGGGTCTGAAGCTTTCTTT
TRBJ2-7 TRBD2 . TRBV19 CASSMMGGSYEQYF TGTGCCAGTAGTATGATGGGGGGGTCATACGAGCAGTACTTC
TRBJ1-2 . . TRBV11-2 CASSGPTGGTYGYTF TGTGCCAGCAGCGGCCCGACAGGCGGTACCTATGGCTACACCTTC
TRBJ1-1 . few TRBV19 CASTPTGDLVMNTEAFF TGTGCCAGTACCCCGACAGGCGATCTCGTTATGAACACTGAAGCTTTCTTT
TRBJ2-3 TRBD1 . TRBV4-3 CASSQVGMTGGFTDTQYF TGCGCCAGCAGCCAAGTTGGTATGACAGGGGGGTTCACAGATACGCAGTATTTT
TRBJ1-5 TRBD1 . TRBV7-2 CASSPAPGGNQPQHF TGTGCCAGCAGCCCCGCCCCAGGGGGAAATCAGCCCCAGCATTTT
TRBJ2-1 TRBD2 . TRBV7-7 CATQGLADNEQFF TGTGCTACCCAGGGACTAGCGGACAATGAGCAGTTCTTC
TRBJ2-3 . . TRBV18 CASSPPNEAGGTTDTQYF TGTGCCAGCTCACCACCGAATGAGGCAGGGGGGACCACAGATACGCAGTATTTT
TRBJ2-2 TRBD1 once TRBV6-5 CASRSGTANTGELFF TGTGCCAGCAGATCCGGGACAGCGAACACCGGGGAGCTGTTTTTT
TRBJ2-7 TRBD1 . TRBV18 CASSPRTGDFSYEQYF TGTGCCAGCTCACCCAGGACAGGGGACTTCTCCTACGAGCAGTACTTC
TRBJ2-5 TRBD1 . TRBV15 CATSREGWDRGVETQYF TGTGCCACCAGCAGAGAAGGATGGGACAGGGGCGTGGAGACCCAGTACTTC
TRBJ2-7 TRBD1 . TRBV18 CASSPGTGLEQYF TGTGCCAGCTCACCCGGGACAGGGCTCGAGCAGTACTTC
TRBJ2-3 TRBD2 . TRBV10-3 CAISALAGVLSSTDTQYF TGTGCCATCAGTGCCTTAGCGGGGGTCCTATCTAGCACAGATACGCAGTATTTT
TRBJ2-3 . few TRBV7-9 CASSSNQISTYSTDTQYF TGTGCCAGCAGCTCGAACCAAATTAGCACCTATAGCACAGATACGCAGTATTTT
TRBJ2-3 TRBD2 . TRBV7-9 CASSKLARLAGGTDTQYF TGTGCCAGCAGCAAACTAGCCCGACTAGCGGGGGGAACAGATACGCAGTATTTT
TRBJ1-2 TRBD1 . TRBV19 CASSIDTTATGGGYTF TGTGCCAGTAGTATAGATACGACAGCCACAGGGGGTGGCTACACCTTC
TRBJ1-1 TRBD1 . TRBV23-1 CASSQSFDRAGGNAEAFF TGCGCCAGCAGTCAATCGTTCGATAGGGCAGGGGGCAACGCTGAAGCTTTCTTT
TRBJ1-1 TRBD1 . TRBV7-9 CASRSWTGANTEAFF TGTGCCAGCAGGTCTTGGACAGGGGCGAACACTGAAGCTTTCTTT
TRBJ2-5 TRBD1 . TRBV11-2 CATSFGQGVRLETQYF TGTGCCACCTCTTTCGGACAGGGGGTTAGATTGGAGACCCAGTACTTC
TRBJ1-1 . few TRBV7-2 CASSLDESAARWSAFF TGTGCCAGCAGCTTAGACGAAAGCGCAGCCCGTTGGTCGGCTTTCTTT
TRBJ2-1 TRBD2 . TRBV9 CASSRIAGGLYNEQFF TGTGCCAGCAGTCGCATTGCGGGGGGGCTTTACAATGAGCAGTTCTTC
TRBJ2-5 . . TRBV3-1/TRBV3-2 CASSQDMETQYF TGTGCCAGCAGCCAAGATATGGAGACCCAGTACTTC
TRBJ2-2 TRBD1 few TRBV7-9 CASSFDRAQGTGELFF TGTGCCAGCAGCTTTGACAGGGCTCAGGGCACCGGGGAGCTGTTTTTT
TRBJ1-1 . . TRBV4-3 CASSQGILMNTEAFF TGCGCCAGCAGCCAAGGAATTCTAATGAACACTGAAGCTTTCTTT
TRBJ1-4 . . TRBV6-5 CASSYMVTEKLFF TGTGCCAGCAGTTACATGGTAACAGAAAAACTGTTTTTT
TRBJ2-7 . . TRBV7-9 CASSSQGPEYAYEQYF TGTGCCAGCAGCTCGCAGGGTCCGGAGTATGCCTACGAGCAGTACTTC
TRBJ1-4 . . TRBV30 CASGQPNEKLFF TGTGCCTCAGGACAGCCGAATGAAAAACTGTTTTTT
TRBJ2-3 TRBD2 . TRBV7-9 CASSLPTSGGAPAGTQYF TGTGCCAGCAGCTTACCGACTAGCGGGGGGGCCCCCGCCGGTACGCAGTATTTT
TRBJ1-1 . . TRBV6-1 CASSGQRDQGFF TGTGCCAGCAGCGGTCAGAGGGATCAAGGATTCTTT
TRBJ2-7 . . TRBV11-2 CASSLDGAVSISYEQYF TGTGCCAGCAGCTTAGATGGGGCGGTGAGCATCTCCTACGAGCAGTACTTC
TRBJ2-3 . . TRBV6-2/TRBV6-3 CASSYRGGRGTDTQYF TGTGCCAGCAGTTACCGAGGAGGTAGGGGCACAGATACGCAGTATTTT
TRBJ2-7 . . TRBV19 CASSTGAHEQYF TGTGCCAGTAGTACAGGGGCCCACGAGCAGTACTTC